This T cell receptor (beta chain) came from a study of vaccination and CD4 T cells after COVID-19. Overall study: Overlapping spike peptides from SARS-CoV-2, HCoV-NL63, HCoV-OC43 and HCoV-229E served to stimulate the cells.

A remark on this clonotype: Its antigen is unidentified.

Sequenced with the Oncomine TCR Beta short-read assay was DNA taken from cultured CD4+ T cells. TCRdb reprocessed the PCR reads via MiXCR and lists one record per CDR3 protein. In the table there are approximately 12,000 distinct CDR3 sequences, about 38% of which are singletons. Treatment noted: approximately 11-day PBMC culture with coronavirus spike peptide pools or control peptides (ViraFEST assay). PCR-confirmed positives ranged from March to December 2020, preceding US Alpha, Beta and Delta variants. Trimming at V came to 0 bases and at J to 4 bases, leaving 6 bases not matched to a gene. The CDR3 is 15 residues long. Germline loops: CDR1 MNHEY, CDR2 SVGAGI.

The sequence was collected from a human donor with COVID-19. Sequenced material: cultured CD4+ T cells from blood. V is TRBV6-5 and J is TRBJ2-7; 7 bases map to TRBD2. The CDR3 protein is CASSYSGRGDYEQYF. In DNA form, the CDR3 reads TGTGCCAGCAGTTACTCGGGTCGGGGGGATTACGAGCAGTACTTC.